This T cell receptor beta chain was documented in a study of cytotoxic CD8 clonotypes in ibrutinib-treated CLL. As for the study in general: Researchers reported over nine relapsed/refractory and some 14 treatment-naive patients, 17 to 18 of them IGHV unmutated. Study conclusions and caveats: Ibrutinib response saw clonality rise, and progression saw it return toward baseline.

Profiled with immunoSEQ multiplex PCR; TCRdb holds only in-frame clones, not every one. The sample lists about 50,000 clones, roughly 83% occurring once. Concerning this clone itself: Its antigen is still unknown.

V was trimmed by 4 bases and J by 0 bases, leaving 12 bases between them. From germline, CDR1 is MNHNY and CDR2 SVGAGI (reference sequence). The CDR3 totals 16 residues. The receptor was isolated from a human donor with chronic lymphocytic leukemia. The material sequenced was PBMCs, taken after 24 months of ibrutinib treatment. The rearrangement joins TRBV6-6 to TRBJ2-2, with a possible D match to TRBD2 (5 bases). CDR3 nucleotide sequence: TGTGCCAGCAGTTTCCCAGGTAGCGCGAACACCGGGGAGCTGTTTTTT. Translating it yields CASSFPGSANTGELFF.